The 10 T cell receptor beta chains presented below share a single source sample, sequenced in a study of human T cells and chemical hapten exposure (dated by TCRdb to the early 2020s). Library method: RACE. Sequenced on a NextSeq 500. TCRdb trimmed public reads at Q25 via fastp, called clones via MiXCR and kept in-frame beta chains. Here each entry gathers all rows of one CDR3 protein and keeps the most common genes and DNA. In all, the sample holds approximately 52,000 distinct CDR3 sequences, and roughly 9.6% of those were seen once. In total, the top ten clones hold 1.8% of the sample. Interpreted using the paper, the time point label stands for: patch test 1, 2 weeks after DPC sensitization. Per the publication, the treatment or condition label means: therapeutic diphenylcyclopropenone sensitization with weekly scalp DPC. Unfractionated whole blood was collected in Tempus Blood RNA tubes, and total RNA was extracted from that blood.

Source: whole blood, taken in connection with sensitization to the hapten diphenylcyclopropenone (DPC). The receptors come from a woman between 40 and 55 years old with alopecia areata. Some clones in this sample may be carry-over from other donors' samples.

The chain couples TRBV5-4 to TRBJ2-2; 7 nucleotides agree with TRBD1. Germline-derived CDR1 and CDR2 are SGHNT and YYREEE (reference sequence). The CDR3 sequence is 16 residues long. V was pared by 4 bases and J by 2 bases, with 8 bases of the junction left unmatched. CDR3 DNA: TGTGCCAGCAGCAAGGAACAGGGGCCCAACACCGGGGAGCTGTTTTTT. It is translated as CASSKEQGPNTGELFF.

This clonotype was seen ten or more times. This rearrangement joins TRBV7-9 to TRBJ1-1, with 9 nucleotides matching TRBD1. This CDR3 is 14 amino acids long. Germline V gives CDR1 SEHNR, CDR2 FQNEAQ (reference sequence). With 5 bases clipped from V and 5 bases from J, the junction kept 6 bases outside the gene matches. CDR3 in DNA: TGTGCCAGCAGCCCACAGGGGGCCGGAACTGAAGCTTTCTTT. Protein product: CASSPQGAGTEAFF.

The chain couples TRBV28 to TRBJ2-7; D is possibly TRBD2 (6 bases). The CDR3 runs 15 residues. Germline CDR1 reads MDHEN; CDR2 reads SYDVKM. Trimming cost V 5 bases and J 3 bases, with 17 bases left between them. CDR3 region: CASSTTGGDLYEQYF. The DNA for the CDR3 is TGTGCCAGCAGTACCACCGGGGGAGACCTCTACGAGCAGTACTTC.

Points on this clonotype: One base away lies a much larger clone, so this may be a sequencing read error. This chain connects TRBV27 to TRBJ1-6; D is undetermined. Per the germline V gene, CDR1 is MNHEY and CDR2 is SMNVEV (reference sequence). The CDR3 has 14 amino acids. With 6 bases removed from V and 12 bases from J, the gap between germline ends came to 18 bases. Here the CDR3 DNA reads TGTGCCAGCAGACTAGATACATCGGGTTTACCCCTCCACTTT. It is translated as CASRLDTSGLPLHF.

This rearrangement joins TRBV30 to TRBJ1-1; D may be TRBD1 (5 bases). CDR1 and CDR2 from the germline V gene are GTSNPN and SVGIG (reference sequence). This CDR3 has 13 residues. Trimming removed 2 bases at V and 1 base at J, with 8 bases between. The CDR3 loop reads CAWSKQENTEAFF. Written as DNA, the CDR3 is TGTGCCTGGAGTAAACAGGAGAACACTGAAGCTTTCTTT.

The chain uses TRBV7-9 and TRBJ2-6, with D possibly being TRBD1 (6 bases). Trimming took 10 bases from V and 2 from J, leaving 15 bases between them. The length of the CDR3 is 15 residues. The germline V gene encodes CDR1 SEHNR and CDR2 FQNEAQ (reference sequence). CDR3 residues: CATNTPGAGANVLTF. In DNA form, the CDR3 reads TGTGCCACCAACACCCCAGGGGCTGGGGCCAACGTCCTGACTTTC.

The chain recombines TRBV6-1 with TRBJ2-3; 11 bases map to TRBD2. The CDR3 runs 15 residues. Trimming took 6 bases from V and 3 from J; bases not matched to a gene: 5. Per the germline V gene, CDR1 is MNHNS and CDR2 is SASEGT. CDR3 protein: CASSELAGDTDTQYF. CDR3 nucleotides: TGTGCCAGCAGCGAACTAGCGGGAGATACAGATACGCAGTATTTT.

This clonotype came up many times. The genes are TRBV29-1 and TRBJ2-1; TRBD2 aligns across 10 bases. The V and J ends lost 7 bases and 3 bases, in that order; junction bases with no gene match: 9. Germline V gene sequence: CDR1 SQVTM, CDR2 ANQGSEA. This CDR3 contains 15 residues. CDR3 in DNA: TGCAGCGCCGGGGGAGCGGGAGGGATCTACAATGAGCAGTTCTTC. This gives the protein CSAGGAGGIYNEQFF.

The CDR3 region has the DNA TGTGCCAGCAGCCACCGTCGGACAACAGACACTGAAGCTTTCTTT. Protein: CASSHRRTTDTEAFF. V is TRBV11-2 and J is TRBJ1-1, with a weak D call TRBD1 (5 bases). The V end lost 5 bases, the J end lost 3 bases, and 16 bases lay between the germline ends. The germline CDR1 and CDR2 sequences are SGHAT and FQNNGV. The CDR3 runs to 15 residues.

The rearrangement uses TRBV28 and TRBJ2-7, with D perhaps assigned TRBD1 or TRBD2 (5 bases each). Germline V gene data show CDR1 as MDHEN and CDR2 as SYDVKM. V lost 5 bases to trimming and J lost 0 bases, with 11 bases between them. CDR3 length: 14 residues. This chain's CDR3 is CASSPPGASYEQYF. The CDR3 DNA follows: TGTGCCAGCAGTCCCCCCGGGGCCTCCTACGAGCAGTACTTC.